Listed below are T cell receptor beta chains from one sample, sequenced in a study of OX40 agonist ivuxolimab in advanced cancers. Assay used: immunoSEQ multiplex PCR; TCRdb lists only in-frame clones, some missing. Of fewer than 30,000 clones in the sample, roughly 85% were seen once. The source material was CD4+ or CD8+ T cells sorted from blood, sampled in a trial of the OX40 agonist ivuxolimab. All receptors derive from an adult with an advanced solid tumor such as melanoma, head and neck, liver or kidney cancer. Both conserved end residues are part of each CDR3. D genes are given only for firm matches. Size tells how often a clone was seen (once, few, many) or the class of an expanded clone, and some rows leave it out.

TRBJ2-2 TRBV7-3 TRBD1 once TGTGCCAGCAGCTTGGGCAGGGGGCGGTCCGGGGAGCTGTTTTTT CASSLGRGRSGELFF
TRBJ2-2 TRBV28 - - TGTGCCGGGGGGGACAGGACTCCCACCGGGGAGCTGTTTTTT CAGGDRTPTGELFF
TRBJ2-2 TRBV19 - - TGTGCCAGTAGGAAGGCCGGGGAGCTGTTTTTT CASRKAGELFF
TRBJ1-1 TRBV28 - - TGTGCCAGCAGTTTACACAGCATGAACACTGAAGCTTTCTTT CASSLHSMNTEAFF
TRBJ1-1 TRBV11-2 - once TGTGCCAGCAGCTTAGATCCCTTGTATGAAGCTTTCTTT CASSLDPLYEAFF
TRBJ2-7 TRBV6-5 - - TGTGCCAGCAGTTACTATCGATCGGGGTTAGGCGAGCAGTACTTC CASSYYRSGLGEQYF
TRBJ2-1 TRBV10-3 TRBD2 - TGTGCCATCAGCGAAGAAGGAGCGGGGTATTACAATGAGCAGTTCTTC CAISEEGAGYYNEQFF
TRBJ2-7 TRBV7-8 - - TGTGCCAGCAGCTTAGCCGGGGACGAGCAGTACTTC CASSLAGDEQYF
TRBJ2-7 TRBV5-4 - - TGCGCCAGCTCCCCGGGGGCCTCGAGCGAGCAGTACTTC CASSPGASSEQYF
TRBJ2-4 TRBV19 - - TGTGCCAGTAGTATAGGGTTACAGGAGCTAGCCAAAAACATTCAGTACTTC CASSIGLQELAKNIQYF
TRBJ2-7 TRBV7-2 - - TGTGCCAGCAGCATAAGAGAGTGGTACGAGCAGTACTTC CASSIREWYEQYF
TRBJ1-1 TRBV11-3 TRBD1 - TGTGCCAGCAGCGGTGGCAGGGGGGACACTGAAGCTTTCTTT CASSGGRGDTEAFF
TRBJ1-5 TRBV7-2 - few TGTGCCAGCAGCTTAGGGCCGTATAGCAATCAGCCCCAGCATTTT CASSLGPYSNQPQHF
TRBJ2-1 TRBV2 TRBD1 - TGTGCCAGCACAGGACGCTCGGGGATCTATGTAGGGGGCAAACCCTACAATGAGCAGTTCTTC CASTGRSGIYVGGKPYNEQFF
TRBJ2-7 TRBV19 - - TGTGCCAGTAGTCCCCGAGCCTACGAGCAGTACTTC CASSPRAYEQYF
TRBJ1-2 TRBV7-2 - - TGTGCCAGCAGCTTAGACTATGGCTACACCTTC CASSLDYGYTF
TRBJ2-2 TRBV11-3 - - TGTGCCAGCAGCTCCTACACCGGGGAGCTGTTTTTT CASSSYTGELFF
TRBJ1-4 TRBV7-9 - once TGTGCCAGCAGCTTAGTTCCAGTGCTTGACGAAAAACTGTTTTTT CASSLVPVLDEKLFF
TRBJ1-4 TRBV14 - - TGTGCCAGCAGCCAAGCGCTGTGGGCTGAAAAACTGTTTTTT CASSQALWAEKLFF
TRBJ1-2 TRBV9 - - TGTGCCAGCAGCGTAGATGCGGGGCCCAACTATGGCTACACCTTC CASSVDAGPNYGYTF
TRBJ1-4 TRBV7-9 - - TGTGCCAGCAGCTTAATTGGCAGCGTTAATGAAAAACTGTTTTTT CASSLIGSVNEKLFF
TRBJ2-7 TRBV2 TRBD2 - TGTGCCAGCAGTTCGGCTTGGCGGGGGGCTGCCTACGAGCAGTACTTC CASSSAWRGAAYEQYF
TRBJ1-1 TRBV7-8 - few TGTGCCAGCTACAGGATGGGGCGCAGCAACACTGAAGCTTTCTTT CASYRMGRSNTEAFF
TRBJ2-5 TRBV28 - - TGTGCCAGCTCAGGGGGACTCCAAGAGACCCAGTACTTC CASSGGLQETQYF
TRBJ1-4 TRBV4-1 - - TGCGCCAGCAGCCAAGATGGGGGGCACGATGAAAAACTGTTTTTT CASSQDGGHDEKLFF
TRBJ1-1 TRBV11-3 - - TGTGCCAGCAGGTACGACCCGGGGAACACTGAAGCTTTCTTT CASRYDPGNTEAFF
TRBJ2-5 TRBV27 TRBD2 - TGTGCCAGCAGACCCAGCGGGGGGGGTCAAGAGACCCAGTACTTC CASRPSGGGQETQYF
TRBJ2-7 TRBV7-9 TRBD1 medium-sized TGTGCCAGCAGCTTAGGGCTCGGGACAGTCTCCTACGAGCAGTACTTC CASSLGLGTVSYEQYF
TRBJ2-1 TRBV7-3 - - TGTGCCAGCAGCTTACACTACAATGAGCAGTTCTTC CASSLHYNEQFF
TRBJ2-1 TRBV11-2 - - TGTGCCAGCAGCCCCCGACAGGTCTCCTACAATGAGCAGTTCTTC CASSPRQVSYNEQFF
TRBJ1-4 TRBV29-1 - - TGCAGCGTTGATGATCAGGGTGAACTGTTTTTT CSVDDQGELFF
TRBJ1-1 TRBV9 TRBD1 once TGTGCCAGCAGCATGTCTGGGACAGTGAACACTGAAGCTTTCTTT CASSMSGTVNTEAFF
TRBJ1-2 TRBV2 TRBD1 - TGTGCCAGCACCTTGGGGGTGGAGGGACAGGGGGAAGTAGGCTATGGCTACACCTTC CASTLGVEGQGEVGYGYTF
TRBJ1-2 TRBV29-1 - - TGCAGCGTTGTATCCTATGCGCTCTCTGGTGAAGGGGAGAACTATGGCTACACCTTC CSVVSYALSGEGENYGYTF
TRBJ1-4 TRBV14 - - TGTGCCAGCAGCCAAGGGGGTGGAACCCCCCGGGAAAAACTGTTTTTT CASSQGGGTPREKLFF
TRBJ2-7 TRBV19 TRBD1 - TGTGCCAGTAGTCCCGGGACAGGGTTTTACGAGCAGTACTTC CASSPGTGFYEQYF
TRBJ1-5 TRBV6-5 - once TGTGCCAGCAGACCCACGGACAGCAATCAGCCCCAGCATTTT CASRPTDSNQPQHF
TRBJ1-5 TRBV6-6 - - TGTGCCAGCAGTTATAGTACCAGGGATAATCAGCCCCAGCATTTT CASSYSTRDNQPQHF
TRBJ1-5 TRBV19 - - TGTGCCAGTCAGGTGGGGGTCCCTAGCAATCAGCCCCAGCATTTT CASQVGVPSNQPQHF
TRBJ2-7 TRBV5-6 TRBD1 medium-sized TGTGCCAGCAGCTCCGCTACAGGGGGGAGATACGAGCAGTACTTC CASSSATGGRYEQYF
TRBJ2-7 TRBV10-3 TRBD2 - TGTGCCATCAGTGAGTCCCTGACTAGCGGGGCCTACGAGCAGTACTTC CAISESLTSGAYEQYF
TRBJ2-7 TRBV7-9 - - TGTGCCAGCAGCTTGGGCCCCGAGCAGTACTTC CASSLGPEQYF
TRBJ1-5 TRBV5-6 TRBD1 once TGTGCCAGCAGCTTAGGGACAGGGTCTTTTCAGCCCCAGCATTTT CASSLGTGSFQPQHF
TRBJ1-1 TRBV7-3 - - TGTGCCAGCAGAGCCGCCGGAGACACTGAAGCTTTCTTT CASRAAGDTEAFF
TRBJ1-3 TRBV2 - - TGTGCCAGCAGACCCCCCGACAGGCTAAGCTCTGGAAACACCATATATTTT CASRPPDRLSSGNTIYF
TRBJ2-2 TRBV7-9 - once TGTGCCAGCAGCCTCGGGACGGCCTCCGGGGAGCTGTTTTTT CASSLGTASGELFF
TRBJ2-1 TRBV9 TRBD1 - TGTGCCAGCAGCGTCCACCCCGGGACAGGTAACAATGAGCAGTTCTTC CASSVHPGTGNNEQFF
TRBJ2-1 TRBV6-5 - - TGTGCCAGCAGTTACAATGGGGGACCCTACAATGAGCAGTTCTTC CASSYNGGPYNEQFF
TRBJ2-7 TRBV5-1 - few TGCGCCAGCAGCACCGGAGGGTTTTACGAGCAGTACTTC CASSTGGFYEQYF
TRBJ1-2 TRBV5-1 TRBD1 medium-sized TGCGCCAGCAGCTTGGTAGACAGGGTAGAGGGCTACACCTTC CASSLVDRVEGYTF
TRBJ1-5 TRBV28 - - TGTGCCAGCATAAGAGGGGGGAGGCAGCCCCAGCATTTT CASIRGGRQPQHF
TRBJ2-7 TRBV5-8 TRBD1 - TGTGCCAGCAGCTTTCTAGGGACAGGGAGCTACGAGCAGTACTTC CASSFLGTGSYEQYF
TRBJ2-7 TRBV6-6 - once TGTGCCAGCAGTGACAGGGAGCAGTACTTC CASSDREQYF